This TCR beta chain was identified during a study of tumor-infiltrating lymphocytes in primary liver carcinoma. Researchers generated TCR beta cDNA from around 510 ng of total RNA, relying on a constant-region primer. Three nested multiplex PCR rounds of slightly modified ARM-PCR generated TCR beta libraries. PCR rounds one and two used TRBV1-TRBV30 forward primers with a C-beta reverse primer for 10 cycles each. From the multiplex PCR reads, TCRdb called clonotypes with MiXCR, one entry per CDR3 protein. The sample comprises around 120,000 distinct CDR3 sequences, less than 75% of which are singletons, and 8% to 9% rests with the top ten. This clonotype was seen once. Given a much more abundant clone one base away, this may be a read error. It was from about 21-30 mg of unsorted bulk tissue that RNA and DNA were co-extracted. CDR3 size: 16 residues. Germline values: CDR1 PRHDT, CDR2 FYEKMQ (reference sequence).

The chain uses TRBV13 and TRBJ2-1, with TRBD2 identical over 8 bases. Sequences were obtained from tumor-adjacent normal liver tissue. The receptor was isolated from an older woman with primary liver carcinoma and hepatitis B virus infection. The CDR3 loop is CASIPWGSGTDKEQFF. As DNA, the CDR3 is TGTGCCAGCATCCCATGGGGTAGCGGGACCGACAAAGAGCAGTTCTTC. The entire variable domain, with the rest obtained from reference TRBV13 and TRBJ2-1, is as follows: AAGVIQSPRHLIKEKRETATLKCYPIPRHDTVYWYQQGPGQDPQFLISFYEKMQSDKGSIPDRFSAQQFSDYHSELNMSSLELGDSALYFCASIPWGSGTDKEQFFGPGTRLTVL.